Below, one TCR beta chain is given with its context. Treatment here: about 20 received Ad26.COV2.S at low or high dose, single or two shots; about five received placebo; per-sample allocation not given. The samples were gathered on day 63 after the first injection of vaccine or placebo. This sample stems from a study of Ad26.COV2.S vaccination and SARS-CoV-2 variants. The CDR3 extends over 16 amino acids. Trimming cost V 3 bases and J 0 bases, with 15 bases left between them. CDR1 is LGHDT and CDR2 is YNNKEL in the germline V gene (reference sequence). The data were produced by immunoSEQ multiplex PCR, yet TCRdb's version contains in-frame clones alone and is incomplete. The sample shows around 500,000 clones, roughly nine tenths of them seen only once.

The source is a person between 18 and 65 years old who received the Ad26.COV2.S COVID-19 vaccine or a placebo. The V gene is TRBV3-1 (or the pseudogene TRBV3-2), the J gene TRBJ2-7, with D possibly TRBD1 on 6 matching bases. Sequenced material: peripheral blood, taken in a trial of Ad26.COV2.S vaccine versus placebo. DNA for the CDR3: TGTGCCAGCAGCCATGCACTAAGGGGGAGCTCCTACGAGCAGTACTTC. It translates to CASSHALRGSSYEQYF.